This T cell receptor beta chain was identified during a study of beta chain features in type 1 diabetes. The study's findings and limits: Any role of HLA type in TCRB rearrangement remained unresolved here. A moderate, significant TCRB CDR3 shortening appeared in type 1 diabetes across four CD4+ subsets.

Isolated RNA was reverse transcribed in full, so expressed TCRB transcripts were sequenced. TCRdb keeps only in-frame clones here, not all; method: immunoSEQ multiplex PCR. The sample includes about 230,000 clones, 16% of them seen just once. A note on this clone: Its antigen remains unknown.

Germline V gene lookup returns CDR1 GTSNPN and CDR2 SVGIG (reference sequence). The CDR3 loop spans 15 amino acids. With V trimmed by 1 base and J by 2 bases, 2 bases remained unmatched. The receptor's source is a man under 40 with type 1 diabetes. The specimen sequenced was naive CD4+ T cells from blood. The chain links TRBV30 to TRBJ2-1, with 10 bases identical to TRBD1. CDR3: CAWSGGQGAYNEQFF. The CDR3 DNA sequence: TGTGCCTGGAGTGGAGGACAGGGGGCCTACAATGAGCAGTTCTTC.